What follows are 28 T cell receptor beta chains derived from one specimen sequenced in a study of graft-versus-host responses after intestinal transplantation. Their recognized antigens are unknown. Clones were read by immunoSEQ multiplex PCR, and TCRdb kept only the in-frame ones, dropping some. The sample has tens of thousands of clones, about 91% seen once. The starting material was unstimulated CD8+ T cells sorted from spleen or lymph node cells, obtained before intestinal transplant. These receptors were obtained from a human donor who received an intestinal transplant.

This sequence joins TRBV29-1 and TRBJ1-2; D uncertain. With 6 bases removed from V and 6 bases from J, the gap between germline ends came to 17 bases. The CDR3 is made up of 13 amino acids. In germline, CDR1 is SQVTM, CDR2 ANQGSEA. The CDR3 loop reads CSVLSGKSNGYTF. In DNA, the CDR3 is TGCAGCGTGCTGTCCGGGAAATCGAATGGCTACACCTTC.

V is TRBV7-3 and J is TRBJ1-1, with 9 bases that match TRBD1. The germline gives CDR1 SGHTA, CDR2 FQGTGA. The CDR3 sequence is 16 residues long. Germline trimming cut 4 bases from V and 2 bases from J; bases unmatched to any gene: 8. CDR3 nucleotides: TGTGCCAGCAGCTCAACAGGGGGCTTGGTTAACACTGAAGCTTTCTTT. Translating it yields CASSSTGGLVNTEAFF.

The rearrangement joins TRBV6-1 to TRBJ2-5, with D uncertain. This CDR3 region has 14 residues. Germline assignment: CDR1 MNHNS and CDR2 SASEGT. V was clipped by 1 base and J by 2 bases, with 8 bases between them. The CDR3 protein is CASSEVNRQETQYF. CDR3 nucleotide sequence: TGTGCCAGCAGTGAAGTCAATCGGCAAGAGACCCAGTACTTC.

This chain links TRBV6-5 with TRBJ1-3, with a tentative D call TRBD1 (6 bases). This CDR3 contains 13 residues. From germline, CDR1 is MNHEY and CDR2 SVGAGI. The ends were cut back, 6 bases at V and 4 bases at J, with 10 bases in the middle. In nucleotides, the CDR3 is TGTGCCAGCAGCCAGGGGACAGGAAACACCATATATTTT. It translates to CASSQGTGNTIYF.

V is TRBV6-5 and J is TRBJ2-5; weak D call: TRBD2 (7 bases). V gave up 1 base and J gave up 1 base, with 10 bases separating them. This CDR3 spans 15 amino acids. Germline V CDR1 and CDR2: MNHEY, SVGAGI. This chain's CDR3 is CASSYWGGGQETQYF. In nucleotides, the CDR3 is TGTGCCAGCAGTTACTGGGGAGGGGGCCAAGAGACCCAGTACTTC.

The chain couples TRBV5-1 to TRBJ2-5; tentatively, D is TRBD1 (6 bases). The CDR3 consists of 14 residues. V lost 4 bases to trimming and J lost 1 base, with 11 bases between them. Germline V gives CDR1 SGHRS, CDR2 YFSETQ. CDR3 nucleotide sequence: TGCGCCAGCAGCCAGGACAGCCTCCAAGAGACCCAGTACTTC. It codes for CASSQDSLQETQYF.

The chain couples TRBV27 to TRBJ2-7; TRBD2 might be the D (6 bases). The CDR3 consists of 14 residues. V was clipped by 6 bases and J by 3 bases, with 15 bases between them. Germline lookup yields CDR1 MNHEY and CDR2 SMNVEV (reference sequence). The CDR3 nucleotides read TGTGCCAGCAGCAGTATAGCGGCGAACTACGAGCAGTACTTC. Protein sequence: CASSSIAANYEQYF.

This chain uses TRBV6-5 with TRBJ1-6, with D possibly TRBD1 on 6 matching bases. Deletions cut 1 base from V and 3 bases from J, with 7 bases between. This CDR3 spans 15 amino acids. Germline V gene sequence: CDR1 MNHEY, CDR2 SVGAGI. The CDR3 sequence is CASSYYRVYNSPLHF. The CDR3 DNA is TGTGCCAGCAGTTACTACAGGGTCTATAATTCACCCCTCCACTTT.

The V gene is TRBV27, the J gene TRBJ2-3; perhaps TRBD2 as D (5 bases). This CDR3 is 16 amino acids long. The ends were cut back, 3 bases at V and 2 bases at J, with 15 bases in the middle. The germline V gene has CDR1 MNHEY and CDR2 SMNVEV (reference sequence). The CDR3, as DNA: TGTGCCAGCAGTTTGGAGGTAGGAAGTCTCACAGATACGCAGTATTTT. Its translation is CASSLEVGSLTDTQYF.

The chain employs TRBV11-2 and TRBJ1-1; TRBD1 is a possible D gene (5 bases). CDR1 and CDR2 from the germline V gene are SGHAT and FQNNGV. The CDR3 has 13 residues. Trimming cost V 0 bases and J 8 bases, with 10 bases left between them. The CDR3 sequence is CASSLDLGAEAFF. The CDR3 DNA sequence: TGTGCCAGCAGCTTAGATTTAGGGGCCGAAGCTTTCTTT.

V gene TRBV28 combines with J gene TRBJ1-1, with 7 bases fitting TRBD1. The length of the CDR3 is 14 residues. The J segment lost 6 bases and the V segment lost 5 bases, leaving 9 bases of the junction unmatched. Germline loops: CDR1 MDHEN, CDR2 SYDVKM. CDR3 protein: CASSPPGTASEAFF. Here the CDR3 DNA reads TGTGCCAGCAGTCCGCCGGGGACAGCCTCTGAAGCTTTCTTT.

The chain employs TRBV7-8 and TRBJ2-1; perhaps TRBD1 as D (5 bases). Germline CDR1 and CDR2: SGHVS and FQNEAQ. There are 17 residues in the CDR3. Trimming pared 0 bases from V and 2 bases from J, leaving 14 bases between. In DNA, the CDR3 is TGTGCCAGCAGCTTAGCGGGGCCGCCCGGTGCCTACAATGAGCAGTTCTTC. Protein product: CASSLAGPPGAYNEQFF.

The genes are TRBV19 and TRBJ1-5, with a possible D match to TRBD1 (5 bases). V lost 4 bases, J lost 1 base, and 5 bases lay in between. CDR3 length: 13 residues. CDR1 LNHDA and CDR2 SQIVND come from the germline V gene (reference sequence). CDR3 coding DNA: TGTGCCAGTAGTACAGGGAGCAATCAGCCCCAGCATTTT. The encoded protein is CASSTGSNQPQHF.

The chain carries TRBV25-1 and TRBJ2-1; a weak D match, TRBD2 (6 bases). Deletions cut 1 base from V and 4 bases from J, with 8 bases between. The CDR3 is made up of 14 amino acids. Germline V gene lookup returns CDR1 MGHDK and CDR2 SYGVNS. CDR3 in DNA: TGTGCCAGCAGTGAATTGGAGGGTTACAATGAGCAGTTCTTC. As protein: CASSELEGYNEQFF.

Only one count was recorded for this clone. The V call is TRBV19, the J call TRBJ1-1; 8 nucleotides align to TRBD1. The germline gives CDR1 LNHDA, CDR2 SQIVND (reference sequence). J lost 2 bases, V lost 7 bases, and 9 bases had no gene match. The CDR3 is made up of 15 amino acids. DNA for the CDR3: TGTGCCAGTACGGACAGGGATGGGGTAAACACTGAAGCTTTCTTT. It codes for CASTDRDGVNTEAFF.

V is TRBV28 and J is TRBJ2-1; maybe TRBD1 (5 bases). The V gene's germline CDR1 is MDHEN and CDR2 SYDVKM. Trimming removed 5 bases at V and 6 bases at J, with 17 bases between. The length of the CDR3 is 15 residues. For the CDR3, the DNA is TGTGCCAGCAGTCCTACGCTAGGGGTGGGCAATGAGCAGTTCTTC. Its protein product is CASSPTLGVGNEQFF.

V usage is TRBV21-1 and J usage is TRBJ1-5; the tabulated D call, TRBD1, remains unverified against the DNA. TRBV21-1 is recorded as a pseudogene. There are 17 residues in the CDR3. CDR3 nucleotides: TGTGCCTCTGTAAGTCAGGCGCATTTCGTTAGCAATCAGCCCCAGCATTTT. Its protein product is CASVSQAHFVSNQPQHF.

For this clone: A junction end diverges from the germline sequence, so it may reflect a read error. The V call is TRBV27, the J call TRBJ2-7; possible D gene TRBD2, 5 bases. This CDR3 has 12 amino acids. The germline V gene has CDR1 MNHEY and CDR2 SMNVEV (reference sequence). CDR3 amino acids: CASSFRLGEPYF. The CDR3 coding sequence is TGTGCCAGCAGTTTCCGATTGGGAGAGCCGTACTTC.

The CDR3 DNA reads TGTGCCAGCAGCTTACTAGCGGGACCTGGGGGGGAGCTGTTTTTT. Encoded protein: CASSLLAGPGGELFF. The genes are TRBV28 and TRBJ2-2; TRBD2 matches 10 bases. V dropped 6 bases and J dropped 8; count of bases not matched to a gene: 9. The germline V gene has CDR1 MDHEN and CDR2 SYDVKM. The CDR3 runs to 15 residues.

The chain employs TRBV7-9 and TRBJ2-1; the match to TRBD1 covers 8 bases. This CDR3 is built from 16 residues. With 0 bases clipped from V and 4 bases from J, the junction kept 5 bases outside the gene matches. CDR1 is SEHNR, CDR2 FQNEAQ, per germline (reference sequence). This CDR3 is CASSLADRGPYNEQFF. CDR3 in DNA: TGTGCCAGCAGCTTAGCAGACAGGGGCCCTTACAATGAGCAGTTCTTC.

The rearrangement uses TRBV6-5 and TRBJ1-5; D is undetermined. CDR3 length: 13 amino acids. The germline gives CDR1 MNHEY, CDR2 SVGAGI. V was clipped by 3 bases and J by 6 bases, with 9 bases between them. The CDR3 here is CASSYSGSQPQHF. The CDR3, as DNA: TGTGCCAGCAGTTATAGCGGCAGTCAGCCCCAGCATTTT.

The rearrangement joins TRBV4-1 to TRBJ2-2; 8 positions agree with TRBD2. CDR1 and CDR2 from the germline V gene are MGHRA and YSYEKL. V lost 2 bases to trimming and J lost 4 bases; unmatched junction nucleotides: 3. The CDR3 consists of 15 residues. CDR3 DNA sequence: TGCGCCAGCAGCCAAAGCCTAGCGGGCACCGGGGAGCTGTTTTTT. Its protein product is CASSQSLAGTGELFF.

V and J are TRBV4-2 and TRBJ2-3; tentatively, D is TRBD2 (5 bases). Trimming took off 3 bases at V and 2 bases at J, with 12 bases between the two ends. Germline assignment: CDR1 LGHNA and CDR2 YNFKEQ. The CDR3 consists of 15 residues. Here the CDR3 reads CASSHPGDTTDTQYF. CDR3 bases: TGTGCCAGCAGCCATCCCGGGGATACCACAGATACGCAGTATTTT.

Here the CDR3 DNA reads TGTGCCAGCAGCCAAAGAACTCCCTACAATGAGCAGTTCTTC. Its translation is CASSQRTPYNEQFF. The gene calls are TRBV13 and TRBJ2-1; D uncertain. Germline CDR1 and CDR2: PRHDT and FYEKMQ (reference sequence). V was cut by 5 bases and J by 2 bases, with 10 bases left in between. This CDR3 region has 14 residues.

The rearrangement links TRBV9 to TRBJ2-1; possibly TRBD2 for D (7 bases). The CDR3 runs 15 residues. Germline-derived CDR1 and CDR2 are SGDLS and YYNGEE. V gave up 0 bases and J gave up 6 bases, with 13 bases separating them. The CDR3 bases are TGTGCCAGCAGCGTAGGGGGGGGGCTCGGCAATGAGCAGTTCTTC. Amino acid sequence: CASSVGGGLGNEQFF.

This chain connects TRBV7-9 to TRBJ1-3; TRBD1 aligns across 9 bases. The CDR3 is 15 amino acids. The junction had 4 bases not matched to a gene; V was cut back by 5 bases and J by 2 bases. Germline-derived CDR1 and CDR2 are SEHNR and FQNEAQ (reference sequence). The CDR3 is CASSPRDRAGNTIYF. CDR3 sequence (DNA): TGTGCCAGCAGCCCCCGGGACAGGGCTGGAAACACCATATATTTT.

The rearrangement uses TRBV5-4 and TRBJ2-7; 12 positions agree with TRBD1. CDR1 and CDR2 (germline): SGHNT, YYREEE (reference sequence). J was trimmed by 9 bases and V by 0 bases; bases with no gene match: 10. There are 16 residues in the CDR3. This chain's CDR3 is CASSLGEGQGAWGQYF. The CDR3 coding sequence is TGTGCCAGCAGCTTGGGCGAGGGACAGGGGGCTTGGGGGCAGTACTTC.

V is TRBV6-1 and J is TRBJ1-5; D remains unclear. Germline CDR1 is MNHNS and CDR2 is SASEGT. The V end was cut by 3 bases, the J end by 4 bases, with 7 bases between. The CDR3 length is 13 residues. The DNA for the CDR3 is TGTGCCAGCAGTGACCTGCGAAATCAGCCCCAGCATTTT. Translation: CASSDLRNQPQHF.